The 10 T cell receptor beta chains listed next were all sequenced from one sample in a study of regulatory T cells in long-lasting Graves disease. Both iRepertoire HTBI primers and Arm-PCR of CDR3 regions were used to build the TCR beta libraries. TCRdb re-called the multiplex PCR reads through MiXCR, storing one row per CDR3 protein. The sample includes 300,000 to 350,000 distinct CDR3 sequences, around 20% of them seen just once. The time point was: persistent/refractory GD, antithyroid drugs over 5 years with positive TRAb. The TCR library was made from RNA that had been extracted from PBMCs in TRIzol. This sample comprised peripheral blood mononuclear cells (PBMCs), obtained when the disease was refractory, from a patient treated with antithyroid drugs. The receptors originated from a female donor with Graves disease.

The chain joins TRBV12-3 or TRBV12-4 to TRBJ2-7, with a possible D match to TRBD1 (5 bases). The CDR3 extends over 14 amino acids. Trimming pared 2 bases from V and 4 bases from J, leaving 12 bases between. The CDR3 reads CASSLYYRRYEQYF. CDR3 sequence (DNA): TGTGCCAGCAGTTTATATTACAGGAGATACGAGCAGTACTTC.

This clonotype was counted a single time. A far larger clone is one base from this, pointing to a likely read error. The chain links TRBV5-1 to TRBJ1-6; unclear D gene. The DNA end is more similar to TRBJ1-1, so the J call may be wrong. Germline V gene data show CDR1 as SGHRS and CDR2 as YFSETQ. The CDR3 length is 14 residues. CDR3 in amino acids: CASSRSRIATEAFF. The CDR3 nucleotides read TGCGCCAGCAGCCGCTCACGTATCGCCACTGAAGCTTTCTTT.

The chain combines TRBV7-9 with TRBJ2-1; D unresolved. V was clipped by 2 bases and J by 4 bases, with 9 bases between them. Looked up from germline, CDR1 is SEHNR and CDR2 is FQNEAQ (reference sequence). This CDR3 has 14 residues. CDR3 in DNA: TGTGCCAGCAGCTTAACGATGCGTTACAATGAGCAGTTCTTC. It is translated as CASSLTMRYNEQFF.

This CDR3 reads CASSLDRGDTDTQYF. DNA of the CDR3: TGTGCCAGCAGCTTAGACAGGGGCGACACAGATACGCAGTATTTT. The V and J genes are TRBV7-9 and TRBJ2-3; 7 bases fit TRBD1. Looked up from germline, CDR1 is SEHNR and CDR2 is FQNEAQ (reference sequence). The CDR3 totals 15 residues. The trim removed 1 base at V and 2 bases at J, leaving 3 bases unmatched.

V and J are TRBV10-3 and TRBJ1-5; D unclear. The CDR3 is 14 amino acids. Trimming stripped 10 bases from V and 4 bases from J, with 17 bases between. CDR1 ENHRY and CDR2 SYGVKD come from the germline V gene. Here the CDR3 reads CATRRAPGNQPQHF. In DNA form, the CDR3 reads TGTGCCACCAGGAGGGCGCCGGGAAATCAGCCCCAGCATTTT.

In its sample, this clonotype was seen many times. The chain links TRBV6-2 or TRBV6-3 to TRBJ2-5; 10 positions match TRBD2. Germline CDR1 is MNHEY and CDR2 is SVGEGT. The CDR3 is 16 residues long. V shed 2 bases, J shed 0 bases, and the junction held 3 bases outside the gene matches. The CDR3 protein is CASSYIAGGHQETQYF. CDR3 nucleotide sequence: TGTGCCAGCAGTTACATAGCGGGAGGCCACCAAGAGACCCAGTACTTC.

The V and J genes are TRBV19 and TRBJ2-2; the match to TRBD2 covers 11 bases. The ends lost 8 bases at V and 8 bases at J; junction bases unmatched: 10. This CDR3 comprises 15 residues. Per the germline V gene, CDR1 is LNHDA and CDR2 is SQIVND (reference sequence). CDR3 protein: CASQARLAGTGELFF. CDR3 sequence (DNA): TGTGCCAGTCAAGCCCGACTAGCGGGAACTGGGGAGCTGTTTTTT.

This clonotype was seen many times. V is TRBV7-6 and J is TRBJ1-1; D is unclear. Trimming took 5 bases from V and 0 from J, leaving 13 bases between them. This CDR3 comprises 15 residues. Germline CDR1 SGHVS, CDR2 FNYEAQ. The CDR3 region is CASSLLSAMNTEAFF. The DNA for the CDR3 is TGTGCCAGCAGCCTACTTTCGGCCATGAACACTGAAGCTTTCTTT.

This clonotype has at least ten counts. This chain joins TRBV28 and TRBJ2-7, with no clear D. This CDR3 region has 13 residues. The V end lost 3 bases, the J end lost 5 bases, and 11 bases lay between the germline ends. In germline, CDR1 is MDHEN, CDR2 SYDVKM. The CDR3 is CASSFSGIHEQYF. In nucleotides, the CDR3 is TGTGCCAGCAGTTTTTCTGGGATCCACGAGCAGTACTTC. The full variable domain, rest sourced from reference TRBV28 and TRBJ2-7, is DVKVTQSSRYLVKRTGEKVFLECVQDMDHENMFWYRQDPGLGLRLIYFSYDVKMKEKGDIPEGYSVSREKKERFSLILESASTNQTSMYLCASSFSGIHEQYFGPGTRLTVT.

V gene TRBV3-1 combines with J gene TRBJ2-1; 8 bases line up with TRBD2. The CDR3 consists of 13 residues. J was trimmed by 15 bases and V by 0 bases; bases with no gene match: 7. The germline gives CDR1 LGHDT, CDR2 YNNKEL (reference sequence). CDR3 sequence reads: CASSQDPGLGAFF. The DNA for the CDR3 is TGTGCCAGCAGCCAAGACCCGGGACTAGGTGCGTTCTTC.